This record covers a single T cell receptor (beta chain). Assay: immunoSEQ multiplex PCR; the TCRdb copy retains only in-frame clones and omits some. The data show over 350,000 clones, 95% seen once. The data belong to a study of shared T cell receptors in the human thymus. Trimming took 0 bases from V and 0 from J, leaving 6 bases between them. In germline, CDR1 is MNHNY, CDR2 SVGAGI (reference sequence). The CDR3 totals 15 residues. The sequence was obtained from a human donor. Sample: thymocytes. This rearrangement joins TRBV6-6 to TRBJ1-5; no reliable D call. CDR3 in amino acids: CASSYSSYSNQPQHF. As DNA, the CDR3 is TGTGCCAGCAGTTACTCGTCATATAGCAATCAGCCCCAGCATTTT.